Following are 26 T cell receptor beta chains from one sample sequenced in a study of OX40 agonist ivuxolimab in advanced cancers. Only in-frame clones appear in the TCRdb table, and some are missing; sequencing was by immunoSEQ multiplex PCR. The sample contains 55,000 to 90,000 clones, 86% of which appear only once. This specimen consisted of CD4+ or CD8+ T cells sorted from blood, obtained in a trial of the OX40 agonist ivuxolimab. The receptors shown here come from an adult with an advanced solid tumor such as melanoma, head and neck, liver or kidney cancer.

The chain employs TRBV6-1 and TRBJ1-3, with D hard to call. Germline CDR1 is MNHNS and CDR2 is SASEGT. The CDR3 sequence is 14 residues long. V lost 1 base, J lost 8 bases, and 12 bases lay in between. Here the CDR3 DNA reads TGTGCCAGCAGTGAAGGGTGGGATTCGGACACCATATATTTT. Protein sequence: CASSEGWDSDTIYF.

This sequence joins TRBV5-4 and TRBJ1-2; D gene ambiguous. Trimming stripped 4 bases from V and 4 bases from J, with 14 bases between. The CDR3 spans 14 residues. Germline V CDR1 and CDR2: SGHNT, YYREEE (reference sequence). The CDR3 reads CASSAAGNIYGYTF. The CDR3 nucleotides are TGTGCCAGCAGCGCCGCGGGGAACATCTATGGCTACACCTTC.

This clone was picked up a small number of times. The gene calls are TRBV19 and TRBJ1-1, with D maybe TRBD1 (6 bases). The CDR3 loop spans 13 amino acids. Trimming removed 10 bases at V and 5 bases at J, with 17 bases between. CDR1 and CDR2 from the germline V gene are LNHDA and SQIVND (reference sequence). The CDR3 reads CATANTGQTEAFF. The CDR3 nucleotides read TGTGCCACCGCCAACACCGGACAGACTGAAGCTTTCTTT.

This chain links TRBV5-4 with TRBJ2-1, with 8 positions matching TRBD2. Germline CDR1 and CDR2: SGHNT and YYREEE (reference sequence). The CDR3 has 14 amino acids. J was trimmed by 6 bases and V by 0 bases; bases with no gene match: 2. The CDR3 loop is CASSLVGGGNEQFF. The DNA for the CDR3 is TGTGCCAGCAGCTTGGTCGGGGGGGGCAATGAGCAGTTCTTC.

V usage is TRBV27 and J usage is TRBJ2-7; TRBD1 aligns across 10 bases. The V gene end was trimmed by 6 bases and the J gene end by 9 bases; junction bases not matched to a gene: 8. The CDR3 extends over 13 amino acids. Germline CDR1 MNHEY, CDR2 SMNVEV (reference sequence). CDR3 sequence: CASSNPRTGGQYF. As DNA, the CDR3 is TGTGCCAGCAGCAATCCCCGGACAGGGGGGCAGTACTTC.

V gene TRBV6-5 combines with J gene TRBJ1-4, with a tentative D call TRBD1 (5 bases). Trimming cost V 2 bases and J 4 bases, with 11 bases left between them. Germline-derived CDR1 and CDR2 are MNHEY and SVGAGI. The CDR3 is made up of 15 amino acids. CDR3 sequence: CASSYRGTLNEKLFF. CDR3 in DNA: TGTGCCAGCAGTTACCGGGGGACCCTTAATGAAAAACTGTTTTTT.

The chain is built from TRBV7-8 and TRBJ1-1; D is uncertain. Germline V gene lookup returns CDR1 SGHVS and CDR2 FQNEAQ. V was pared by 2 bases and J by 1 base, with 8 bases between. The CDR3 loop spans 14 amino acids. The CDR3 DNA follows: TGTGCCAGCAGCTTAACGCAGGCGAACACTGAAGCTTTCTTT. Translated: CASSLTQANTEAFF.

The chain employs TRBV12-5 and TRBJ2-7; a weak D match, TRBD1 (6 bases). The CDR3 has 17 residues. Germline V gene lookup returns CDR1 LGHNT and CDR2 FRNRAP. Trimming stripped 0 bases from V and 4 bases from J, with 19 bases between. CDR3 sequence (DNA): TGTGCTAGTGGTTTGGTAATTCATCACAGGGACCCGTACGAGCAGTACTTC. Translating it yields CASGLVIHHRDPYEQYF.

The V and J genes are TRBV5-6 and TRBJ1-3, with D tentatively TRBD1 (5 bases). The CDR3 is made up of 17 amino acids. Per the germline V gene, CDR1 is SGHDT and CDR2 is YYEEEE. Deletions cut 0 bases from V and 2 bases from J, with 15 bases between. Here the CDR3 reads CASSLGSGDRAGNTIYF. In nucleotides, the CDR3 is TGTGCCAGCAGCTTGGGGAGCGGGGACCGGGCTGGAAACACCATATATTTT.

This clone was counted once. This rearrangement joins TRBV5-1 to TRBJ2-3; D may correspond to TRBD1 or TRBD2 (6 bases each). The V gene lost 4 bases and the J gene lost 0 bases, with 9 bases spanning the gap. Germline V gene sequence: CDR1 SGHRS, CDR2 YFSETQ. The CDR3 consists of 14 residues. The CDR3 DNA reads TGCGCCAGCAGCGGGGGGCAAAGCACAGATACGCAGTATTTT. Translating it yields CASSGGQSTDTQYF.

The chain joins TRBV5-1 to TRBJ1-2; 8 nucleotides match TRBD1. J lost 6 bases, V lost 0 bases, and 10 bases had no gene match. The CDR3 totals 16 residues. The germline gives CDR1 SGHRS, CDR2 YFSETQ. CDR3 DNA sequence: TGCGCCAGCAGCTTGGGACAGGGGACCCAAGCTCATGGCTACACCTTC. Amino acid sequence: CASSLGQGTQAHGYTF.

J is TRBJ1-3 and V is TRBV6-1; D is perhaps TRBD1 (5 bases). The CDR3 spans 16 residues. Trimming left V 0 bases short and J 2 bases short, with 11 bases between. Germline V lookup: CDR1 MNHNS, CDR2 SASEGT. In DNA, the CDR3 is TGTGCCAGCAGTGAAGCGGATTCCAGGGCTGGAAACACCATATATTTT. Translated, it gives CASSEADSRAGNTIYF.

The chain employs TRBV19 and TRBJ1-6; D is unclear. CDR1 and CDR2 from the germline V gene are LNHDA and SQIVND (reference sequence). V lost 4 bases, J lost 2 bases, and 12 bases lay in between. The CDR3 runs to 16 residues. CDR3 nucleotide sequence: TGTGCCAGTAGTAGGGGAGGATTCACCTATAATTCACCCCTCCACTTT. This gives the protein CASSRGGFTYNSPLHF.

The CDR3: CASSLLKAGAVNYGYTF. Here the CDR3 DNA reads TGTGCCAGCAGCCTACTCAAAGCGGGAGCTGTTAACTATGGCTACACCTTC. The chain employs TRBV7-3 and TRBJ1-2; D gene ambiguous. The CDR3 covers 17 residues. Trimming removed 5 bases at V and 1 base at J, with 20 bases between. From germline, CDR1 is SGHTA and CDR2 FQGTGA. Full variable domain (rest looked up from reference TRBV7-3 and TRBJ1-2): GAGVSQTPSNKVTEKGKYVELRCDPISGHTALYWYRQSLGQGPEFLIYFQGTGAADDSGLPNDRFFAVRPEGSVSTLKIQRTERGDSAVYLCASSLLKAGAVNYGYTFGSGTRLTVV.

The gene calls are TRBV11-1 and TRBJ2-2; D is ambiguous. The CDR3 has 13 amino acids. V lost 5 bases to trimming and J lost 5 bases, with 9 bases between them. Germline CDR1 and CDR2: SGHAT and FQDESV (reference sequence). For the CDR3, the DNA is TGTGCCAGCAGCCCCAGTTGGACCGGGGAGCTGTTTTTT. Translating it yields CASSPSWTGELFF.

The rearrangement links TRBV2 to TRBJ1-6; TRBD1 agrees at 7 bases. Germline V gives CDR1 SNHLY, CDR2 FYNNEI. V gave up 6 bases and J gave up 14 bases; unmatched junction bases: 7. The CDR3 is 12 amino acids. This chain's CDR3 is CASSDRAFTLHF. CDR3 DNA sequence: TGTGCCAGCAGCGACAGGGCTTTCACCCTCCACTTT.

This chain connects TRBV19 to TRBJ1-4; D may be TRBD1 (5 bases). Germline CDR1 LNHDA, CDR2 SQIVND (reference sequence). The length of the CDR3 is 12 residues. Trimming removed 5 bases at V and 6 bases at J, with 7 bases between. This chain's CDR3 is CASSEGDEKLFF. The CDR3 DNA follows: TGTGCCAGTAGTGAAGGGGATGAAAAACTGTTTTTT.

The chain combines TRBV5-4 with TRBJ1-1; no reliable D call. Germline CDR1 is SGHNT and CDR2 is YYREEE (reference sequence). Deletions cut 0 bases from V and 2 bases from J, with 8 bases between. The CDR3 runs to 14 residues. The CDR3 DNA sequence: TGTGCCAGCAGCTTGGGGCGGGAAAACACTGAAGCTTTCTTT. This gives the protein CASSLGRENTEAFF.

The chain uses TRBV11-3 and TRBJ1-1; no clear D gene. Trimming pared 5 bases from V and 7 bases from J, leaving 11 bases between. In germline, CDR1 is SGHNT, CDR2 YENEEA. The CDR3 is made up of 12 amino acids. This CDR3 reads CASSLRGSEAFF. The CDR3 DNA is TGTGCCAGCAGCCTCCGTGGGAGTGAAGCTTTCTTT.

The chain employs TRBV6-5 and TRBJ1-6, with D tentatively TRBD1 (5 bases). Germline V gives CDR1 MNHEY, CDR2 SVGAGI. Trimming removed 5 bases at V and 10 bases at J, with 12 bases between. The CDR3 has 13 residues. CDR3 residues: CASSERDRSPLHF. In DNA, the CDR3 is TGTGCCAGCAGTGAAAGAGACAGATCACCCCTCCACTTT.

This clone was seen only once. Other DNA sequences within the sample encode an identical CDR3. The rearrangement joins TRBV19 to TRBJ1-1; D is undetermined. V lost 3 bases, J lost 0 bases, and 8 bases lay in between. Germline V lookup: CDR1 LNHDA, CDR2 SQIVND (reference sequence). The CDR3 has 14 amino acids. The CDR3 reads CASSIGTVNTEAFF. The CDR3 nucleotides read TGTGCCAGTAGTATTGGTACGGTGAACACTGAAGCTTTCTTT.

The CDR3 DNA sequence: TGTGCCAGCAGCTTAGTCGGGTTGAGCAATCAGCCCCAGCATTTT. Amino acid sequence: CASSLVGLSNQPQHF. The chain joins TRBV7-9 to TRBJ1-5; the D is unclear. The CDR3 sequence is 15 residues long. Germline V gene lookup returns CDR1 SEHNR and CDR2 FQNEAQ (reference sequence). Between the trimmed V and J ends, which lost 1 base and 1 base, there was a span of 8 bases.

The chain links TRBV19 to TRBJ1-3, with a weak D call TRBD1 (6 bases). CDR3 size: 14 residues. CDR1 is LNHDA and CDR2 is SQIVND in the germline V gene (reference sequence). V lost 5 bases to trimming and J lost 2 bases, with 10 bases between them. Here the CDR3 reads CASSPTGTGNTIYF. The CDR3 nucleotides read TGTGCCAGTAGTCCTACAGGGACTGGAAACACCATATATTTT.

The chain couples TRBV23-1 to TRBJ2-3; 9 bases are shared with TRBD1. TRBV23-1 is sorted into the ORF group, with uncertain function. This CDR3 spans 16 amino acids. V lost 7 bases to trimming and J lost 1 base; unmatched junction nucleotides: 9. The CDR3 protein is CASIPHDRGGTDTQYF. CDR3 nucleotide sequence: TGCGCCAGCATCCCCCACGACAGGGGGGGCACAGATACGCAGTATTTT.

The CDR3 sequence: CASSLGSGGYNEQFF. The CDR3 DNA follows: TGCGCCAGCAGCTTGGGCAGCGGGGGCTACAATGAGCAGTTCTTC. The V gene is TRBV5-1, the J gene TRBJ2-1; 8 positions match TRBD2. Trimming at V came to 0 bases and at J to 3 bases, leaving 2 bases not matched to a gene. The CDR3 spans 15 residues. Looked up from germline, CDR1 is SGHRS and CDR2 is YFSETQ.

The rearrangement joins TRBV7-9 to TRBJ1-2; a weak D match, TRBD1 (6 bases). Germline CDR1 and CDR2: SEHNR and FQNEAQ (reference sequence). The CDR3 runs to 14 residues. Deletions cut 1 base from V and 5 bases from J, with 11 bases between. CDR3 residues: CASSLVQGPYGYTF. For the CDR3, the DNA is TGTGCCAGCAGCTTAGTGCAGGGGCCATATGGCTACACCTTC.